This T cell receptor beta chain was recorded in a study of human T cells and chemical hapten exposure. In the study overall: Patients, a majority of them female, were diagnosed with alopecia areata, totalis or universalis.

Turning to this clonotype: Its antigen is not known.

Study outcomes and limitations: No change in TCRs above 1 in 1000 frequency was produced by DPC sensitization.

Authors' methods: Samples held a median of 95,638 TCRs, range roughly 23,224–700,000. TCRdb re-called the RACE reads with MiXCR, one entry per CDR3 protein. In this record, the V and J calls reflect TCRdb's handling and not the investigators' own analysis. This table holds about 90,000 distinct CDR3 sequences, approximately 11% found once. Time point reported: patch test 3, about 24 weeks after DPC sensitization. Treatment specified: therapeutic diphenylcyclopropenone sensitization with weekly scalp DPC. Germline V lookup: CDR1 SQVTM, CDR2 ANQGSEA. The V gene end was trimmed by 4 bases and the J gene end by 4 bases; junction bases not matched to a gene: 2. This CDR3 is 13 amino acids long.

The material was whole blood, obtained in connection with sensitization to the hapten diphenylcyclopropenone (DPC). The origin of this receptor is a woman aged 25 to 39 with alopecia areata. Some clones in this sample may be carry-over from other donors' samples. The genes are TRBV29-1 and TRBJ2-1; 9 bases align to TRBD2. DNA for the CDR3: TGCAGCGTTGGACTAGCGGATTACAATGAGCAGTTCTTC. Its protein is CSVGLADYNEQFF.